This record covers a single T cell receptor beta chain. Germline is not matched at one junction end, which may reflect a read error. The sample originates from a study of PD-L1 blockade in urothelial cancer. Across the whole study: Men with urothelial cancer arising in the bladder made up about nine tenths of the roughly 29 patients.

Every PCR was spiked with synthetic TCR analog templates. Here immunoSEQ multiplex PCR was the method, and the copy in TCRdb shows in-frame clones only, minus some. The sample includes about 87,000 clones, 84% of them seen just once. This CDR3 has 18 amino acids. Germline CDR1 SGHVS, CDR2 FQNEAQ. Time point of the sample: pretreatment peripheral blood. The chain links TRBV7-8 to TRBJ1-6; TRBD1 might be the D (6 bases). Sequenced material: PBMCs, taken around atezolizumab (anti-PD-L1) treatment. The sequence was obtained from a man in his sixties with urothelial cancer. The CDR3 DNA reads TGTGCCAGCAGCCTACAGGTGTCTCAGGGGTCCTCTAATTCACCCCTCCACTTT. It is translated as CASSLQVSQGSSNSPLHF. The full variable domain, its missing parts supplied by reference TRBV7-8 and TRBJ1-6, is GAGVSQSPRYKVAKRGQDVALRCDPISGHVSLFWYQQALGQGPEFLTYFQNEAQLDKSGLPSDRFFAERPEGSVSTLKIQRTQQEDSAVYLCASSLQVSQGSSNSPLHFGNGTRLTVT.